These 13 T cell receptor beta chains share one sample of origin, sequenced in a study of read filtering for tumor transcriptome and immune sequencing. Molecular barcoded adaptors covering alpha/delta and beta/gamma chains were used on approximately 400 ng RNA. TCRdb reprocessed the reads via MiXCR and lists one record per CDR3 protein. This table has around 130,000 distinct CDR3 sequences, 13% appearing once. Sequenced input: a population of CD138-negative cells sorted from bone marrow. Receptors originate from a donor aged 40 or over with multiple myeloma.

This clonotype was observed at least ten times. The chain is built from TRBV4-1 and TRBJ2-3; 9 nucleotides match TRBD2. The CDR3 loop spans 18 amino acids. The V and J ends lost 0 bases and 1 base, in that order; junction bases with no gene match: 8. Germline lookup yields CDR1 MGHRA and CDR2 YSYEKL. This CDR3 is CASSQDSRLADRTDTQYF. CDR3 nucleotide sequence: TGCGCCAGCAGCCAAGATTCTCGACTAGCGGACCGCACAGATACGCAGTATTTT.

Note on this clonotype: A read error is possible here, since a much larger clone lies one base away. The V gene is TRBV29-1, the J gene TRBJ2-5, with D possibly TRBD2 on 5 matching bases. The CDR3 runs to 12 residues. Trimming stripped 4 bases from V and 7 bases from J, with 13 bases between. CDR1 and CDR2 (germline): SQVTM, ANQGSEA. The CDR3 region is CSVAAREGTQYF. In DNA form, the CDR3 reads TGCAGCGTTGCCGCACGGGAAGGGACCCAGTACTTC. Supplemented by reference TRBV29-1 and TRBJ2-5, the full variable domain reads SAVISQKPSRDICQRGTSLTIQCQVDSQVTMMFWYRQQPGQSLTLIATANQGSEATYESGFVIDKFPISRPNLTFSTLTVSNMSPEDSSIYLCSVAAREGTQYFGPGTRLLVL.

This clonotype occurred many times. This chain links TRBV29-1 with TRBJ1-2, with TRBD1 as a possible D gene (6 bases). Germline-derived CDR1 and CDR2 are SQVTM and ANQGSEA. The CDR3 totals 17 residues. The V end lost 4 bases, the J end lost 1 base, and 22 bases lay between the germline ends. CDR3 amino acids: CSVGPVYRETFNYGYTF. The CDR3 region has the DNA TGCAGCGTTGGACCTGTGTACAGGGAAACTTTTAACTATGGCTACACCTTC.

This clonotype has ten or more counts. V usage is TRBV20-1 and J usage is TRBJ2-7, with a tentative D call TRBD2 (6 bases). CDR3 length equals 13 residues. V was cut by 4 bases and J by 0 bases, with 10 bases left in between. From germline, CDR1 is DFQATT and CDR2 SNEGSKA (reference sequence). CDR3 protein: CSAISGSSYEQYF. CDR3 coding DNA: TGCAGTGCTATTAGCGGAAGCTCCTACGAGCAGTACTTC.

This clonotype was observed at least ten times. The chain has TRBV19 and TRBJ2-1; TRBD2 matches at 9 bases. Per the germline V gene, CDR1 is LNHDA and CDR2 is SQIVND (reference sequence). Trimming removed 5 bases from V and 10 bases from J; junction bases left unmatched: 9. The CDR3 contains 14 residues. As DNA, the CDR3 is TGTGCCAGTAGTCTCGCGGGACTAGCTTGGGAGCAGTTCTTC. As protein: CASSLAGLAWEQFF.

This clonotype was observed a few times. The V gene is TRBV4-1, the J gene TRBJ2-5; TRBD2 aligns across 7 bases. Per the germline V gene, CDR1 is MGHRA and CDR2 is YSYEKL. V was clipped by 3 bases and J by 7 bases; unmatched bases: 11. This CDR3 has 15 residues. The CDR3 sequence is CASSQEGGSRGTQYF. In nucleotides, the CDR3 is TGCGCCAGCAGCCAGGAGGGCGGGAGCCGTGGGACCCAGTACTTC.

At least ten counts were recorded for this clonotype. The V call is TRBV20-1, the J call TRBJ2-1; possibly TRBD1 or TRBD2 for D (5 bases each). V was clipped by 6 bases and J by 5 bases, with 14 bases between them. This CDR3 is 13 amino acids long. CDR1 is DFQATT, CDR2 SNEGSKA, per germline (reference sequence). CDR3 loop: CSAHLGTNNEQFF. The CDR3 DNA reads as TGCAGTGCCCATCTGGGGACGAACAATGAGCAGTTCTTC.

The J gene is TRBJ2-2, the V gene TRBV7-9; D is perhaps TRBD1 or TRBD2 (6 bases each). Trimming pared 5 bases from V and 7 bases from J, leaving 8 bases between. The CDR3 contains 12 residues. In germline, CDR1 is SEHNR, CDR2 FQNEAQ (reference sequence). The CDR3: CASSRGDGELFF. CDR3 bases: TGTGCCAGCAGCAGGGGGGACGGGGAGCTGTTTTTT.

This clonotype was observed many times. The chain has TRBV23-1 and TRBJ1-1; no firm D call. TRBV23-1 is noted as an ORF with a role that remains uncertain. The CDR3 consists of 9 residues. The V gene lost 9 bases and the J gene lost 1 base, with 0 bases spanning the gap. CDR3 nucleotide sequence: TGCGCCAGGAACACTGAAGCTTTCTTT. Translating it yields CARNTEAFF.

In this sample, this clonotype turned up many times. CDR3 sequence reads: CASSQEKTSGIWSQFF. The CDR3 DNA follows: TGCGCCAGCAGCCAAGAGAAAACTAGCGGGATCTGGTCTCAATTCTTC. This sequence joins TRBV4-1 and TRBJ2-1; 10 positions match TRBD2. Germline V lookup: CDR1 MGHRA, CDR2 YSYEKL. This CDR3 is built from 16 residues. V was clipped by 0 bases and J by 16 bases; unmatched bases: 15.

This chain links TRBV5-1 with TRBJ2-1; 9 positions agree with TRBD2. With V trimmed by 0 bases and J by 8 bases, 9 bases remained unmatched. CDR1 and CDR2 (germline): SGHRS, YFSETQ. The CDR3 is made up of 16 amino acids. The CDR3 nucleotides read TGCGCCAGCAGCTTGGTAGCGGGAGACATCCCCCATGAGCAGTTCTTC. It is translated as CASSLVAGDIPHEQFF. Filled out from reference TRBV5-1 and TRBJ2-1, the complete variable domain reads KAGVTQTPRYLIKTRGQQVTLSCSPISGHRSVSWYQQTPGQGLQFLFEYFSETQRNKGNFPGRFSGRQFSNSRSEMNVSTLELGDSALYLCASSLVAGDIPHEQFFGPGTRLTVL.

Worth noting for this clonotype: Being one base from a much bigger clone, this may be a read error. The J gene is TRBJ1-1, the V gene TRBV29-1; D is undetermined. The CDR3 extends over 12 amino acids. The germline CDR1 and CDR2 sequences are SQVTM and ANQGSEA. In DNA form, the CDR3 reads TGCCGCGCCGCCGGGAGTATGACTGAAGCTTTCTTT. Its protein is CRAAGSMTEAFF.

Comments on this clonotype: This may stem from a read error, because a much larger clone lies one nucleotide away. The chain employs TRBV5-6 and TRBJ2-1, with TRBD2 identical over 13 bases. Germline V gene data show CDR1 as SGHDT and CDR2 as YYEEEE. The CDR3 totals 17 residues. Trimming removed 3 bases from V and 10 bases from J; junction bases left unmatched: 13. In nucleotides, the CDR3 is TGTGCCAGCAGCTGGGGGACTAGCGGGAACCTCGGCAAGGAGCAGTTCTTC. Residues: CASSWGTSGNLGKEQFF.